The 32 T cell receptor beta chains in this list originate from one sample, sequenced in a study of metastatic and nonmetastatic thyroid tumors. No patient had received any treatment before thyroid surgery. TCRdb reanalyzed the PCR reads via MiXCR. This sample yields under 35,000 clones, of which 35% to 40% are seen a single time; roughly 22% belongs to the top ten. The specimen was tumor tissue. The source is a female donor with papillary thyroid cancer or a benign thyroid nodule (not recorded which). Some clones in this sample may be carry-over from other donors' samples.

The chain employs TRBV18 and TRBJ1-3; perhaps TRBD1 as D (6 bases). Germline assignment: CDR1 KGHSH and CDR2 LQKENI. Trimming took 3 bases from V and 4 from J, leaving 13 bases between them. This CDR3 comprises 15 residues. The DNA for the CDR3 is TGTGCCAGCTCACCTACAGGGACACCCGGAAACACCATATATTTT. Residues: CASSPTGTPGNTIYF.

This clone was observed a few times. The CDR3 bases are TGTGCCAGTAGTATCCAGTCGCCTAATCAGCCCCAGCATTTT. It encodes CASSIQSPNQPQHF. V usage is TRBV19 and J usage is TRBJ1-5, with D hard to call. CDR1 and CDR2 from the germline V gene are LNHDA and SQIVND (reference sequence). With 3 bases removed from V and 4 bases from J, the gap between germline ends came to 10 bases. The CDR3 runs 14 residues.

This clone was seen a few times. This chain connects TRBV11-2 to TRBJ2-7; 8 nucleotides match TRBD2. Germline V gene lookup returns CDR1 SGHAT and CDR2 FQNNGV. V shed 5 bases, J shed 5 bases, and the junction held 14 bases outside the gene matches. The CDR3 is 16 residues long. The DNA of the CDR3 is TGTGCCAGCAGCGACTTCAGCGGGGGATCCCCCAACGAGCAGTACTTC. Amino acid sequence: CASSDFSGGSPNEQYF.

By share, this clone counts as medium-sized. The rearrangement joins TRBV28 to TRBJ1-5; 9 bases fit TRBD1. Germline V lookup: CDR1 MDHEN, CDR2 SYDVKM. CDR3 length equals 16 residues. V shed 6 bases and J 4 bases; nucleotides not matched to a gene: 10. The CDR3 DNA reads TGTGCCAGCAGCGACACAGGGGGCTTATGGAATCAGCCCCAGCATTTT. Its translation: CASSDTGGLWNQPQHF.

This chain connects TRBV12-3 or TRBV12-4 to TRBJ1-1; D gene ambiguous. This CDR3 comprises 12 residues. V lost 3 bases and J lost 3, with 5 bases in between. The CDR3 is CASSFADTEAFF. The CDR3 region has the DNA TGTGCCAGCAGTTTTGCGGACACTGAAGCTTTCTTT.

The rearrangement joins TRBV7-7 to TRBJ2-5, with D perhaps assigned TRBD1 or TRBD2 (6 bases each). V shed 5 bases and J shed 9 bases, with 19 bases lying between them. Germline V gene lookup returns CDR1 SSHAT and CDR2 FNYEAQ (reference sequence). The CDR3 spans 14 residues. CDR3 sequence reads: CASSPGTPRGAQYF. DNA for the CDR3: TGTGCCAGCAGCCCGGGGACACCACGCGGGGCCCAGTACTTC.

V usage is TRBV5-1 and J usage is TRBJ1-2; D is unclear. V lost 4 bases to trimming and J lost 9 bases, with 19 bases between them. Germline loops: CDR1 SGHRS, CDR2 YFSETQ. There are 14 residues in the CDR3. The CDR3 bases are TGCGCCAGCAGCAGGGTAGGAGCCCGGCATCGCTACACCTTC. Its protein is CASSRVGARHRYTF.

The chain uses TRBV2 and TRBJ1-5; D may be TRBD1 (5 bases). The CDR3 is made up of 13 amino acids. CDR1 and CDR2 from the germline V gene are SNHLY and FYNNEI. The V end lost 4 bases, the J end lost 3 bases, and 7 bases lay between the germline ends. The CDR3 DNA reads as TGTGCCAGCAGTGGACAGATCAATCAGCCCCAGCATTTT. Its translation: CASSGQINQPQHF.

The J gene is TRBJ2-5, the V gene TRBV11-3, with D perhaps matching TRBD2 (6 bases). V gave up 5 bases and J gave up 3 bases, with 16 bases separating them. Per the germline V gene, CDR1 is SGHNT and CDR2 is YENEEA. The CDR3 extends over 15 amino acids. Here the CDR3 reads CASSPAGTGEETQYF. The CDR3 DNA reads TGTGCCAGCAGCCCGGCCGGGACTGGGGAAGAGACCCAGTACTTC.

The chain's CDR3 is CAWSAGGTGPNEQYF. CDR3 nucleotides: TGTGCCTGGAGTGCAGGGGGGACAGGGCCTAACGAGCAGTACTTC. The rearrangement uses TRBV30 and TRBJ2-7; TRBD1 aligns across 9 bases. CDR3 length equals 15 residues. Germline V gene data show CDR1 as GTSNPN and CDR2 as SVGIG (reference sequence). Germline trimming cut 1 base from V and 5 bases from J; bases unmatched to any gene: 9.

The gene calls are TRBV6-1 and TRBJ2-1, with D tentatively TRBD1 or TRBD2 (5 bases each). Trimming stripped 6 bases from V and 1 base from J, with 13 bases between. Germline V gene lookup returns CDR1 MNHNS and CDR2 SASEGT. The CDR3 has 15 amino acids. CDR3 in DNA: TGTGCCAGCAGCCCAAGGGGCGGGTCCTACAATGAGCAGTTCTTC. This gives the protein CASSPRGGSYNEQFF.

This rearrangement joins TRBV7-2 to TRBJ1-1; the match to TRBD1 covers 7 bases. This CDR3 contains 14 residues. CDR1 and CDR2 (germline): SGHTA, FQGNSA. The V and J ends lost 5 bases and 1 base, in that order; junction bases with no gene match: 4. The CDR3: CASSPGQANTEAFF. DNA for the CDR3: TGTGCCAGCAGCCCTGGACAGGCGAACACTGAAGCTTTCTTT.

This chain connects TRBV19 to TRBJ1-1, with D hard to call. With 7 bases removed from V and 6 bases from J, the gap between germline ends came to 18 bases. CDR1 and CDR2 (germline): LNHDA, SQIVND (reference sequence). The CDR3 extends over 14 amino acids. In nucleotides, the CDR3 is TGTGCCAGTACCCTAGGGCCAGACGTATCTGAAGCTTTCTTT. Translated: CASTLGPDVSEAFF.

The V call is TRBV6-5, the J call TRBJ1-1; D unresolved. Per germline, CDR1 MNHEY and CDR2 SVGAGI. V lost 2 bases and J 4 bases, leaving 17 bases between the germline ends. This CDR3 is 16 amino acids long. The CDR3 DNA reads as TGTGCCAGCAGTTACCAAATCTACCTGGATGTCACTGAAGCTTTCTTT. It translates to CASSYQIYLDVTEAFF.

This clone was observed a few times. This chain joins TRBV20-1 and TRBJ2-7, with 12 bases aligning to TRBD1. The length of the CDR3 is 16 residues. The V gene end was trimmed by 0 bases and the J gene end by 4 bases; junction bases not matched to a gene: 7. Germline V gene sequence: CDR1 DFQATT, CDR2 SNEGSKA (reference sequence). The CDR3 nucleotides are TGCAGTGCTAGAGACGTTGCGGGACAGGGGGCTTACGAGCAGTACTTC. Its translation: CSARDVAGQGAYEQYF.

The J gene is TRBJ2-7, the V gene TRBV12-3 or TRBV12-4; D unresolved. Between the trimmed V and J ends, which lost 6 bases and 1 base, there was a span of 10 bases. This CDR3 spans 13 amino acids. The CDR3 loop reads CASSLTGSYEQYF. CDR3 in DNA: TGTGCCAGCAGCCTTACGGGTTCCTACGAGCAGTACTTC.

The CDR3 spells CASSLDNEQFF. The CDR3 DNA is TGTGCCAGCTCACTCGACAATGAGCAGTTCTTC. The chain has TRBV18 and TRBJ2-1, with D uncertain. The V gene lost 4 bases and the J gene lost 5 bases, with 3 bases spanning the gap. The CDR3 consists of 11 residues. Germline V gene data show CDR1 as KGHSH and CDR2 as LQKENI. The full variable domain, its missing parts supplied by reference TRBV18 and TRBJ2-1, is NAGVMQNPRHLVRRRGQEARLRCSPMKGHSHVYWYRQLPEEGLKFMVYLQKENIIDESGMPKERFSAEFPKEGPSILRIQQVVRGDSAAYFCASSLDNEQFFGPGTRLTVL.

The chain employs TRBV10-1 and TRBJ2-3; TRBD1 or TRBD2 may be the D gene (5 bases each). The V gene lost 8 bases and the J gene lost 8 bases, with 11 bases spanning the gap. The CDR3 covers 11 residues. CDR1 is WNHNN, CDR2 SYGVQD, per germline (reference sequence). The DNA for the CDR3 is TGCGCCAGCGGGACGGAGCCTACGCAGTATTTT. Translated, it gives CASGTEPTQYF.

This rearrangement joins TRBV6-2 or TRBV6-3 to TRBJ1-1; no definite D call. Looked up from germline, CDR1 is MNHEY and CDR2 is SVGEGT. The V and J ends lost 2 bases and 0 bases respectively, with 13 bases between them. The CDR3 consists of 16 residues. CDR3 amino acids: CASSYAGFHMNTEAFF. CDR3 DNA: TGTGCCAGCAGTTACGCGGGTTTTCATATGAACACTGAAGCTTTCTTT.

This clone has only a few counts. V and J are TRBV12-3 or TRBV12-4 and TRBJ1-2; D gene uncertain. Trimming took off 0 bases at V and 4 bases at J, with 6 bases between the two ends. The CDR3 runs to 13 residues. CDR3 DNA: TGTGCCAGCAGTTTAGCCCGGATCTATGGCTACACCTTC. It specifies CASSLARIYGYTF.

The table lists this clone with a few counts. This chain joins TRBV15 and TRBJ1-6; 7 bases are shared with TRBD1. Trimming at V came to 2 bases and at J to 7 bases, leaving 5 bases not matched to a gene. The CDR3 loop spans 15 amino acids. Germline-derived CDR1 and CDR2 are LNHNV and YYDKDF (reference sequence). The CDR3 sequence: CATSRTGTDNSPLHF. In nucleotides, the CDR3 is TGTGCCACCAGCAGAACCGGGACAGACAATTCACCCCTCCACTTT.

The CDR3 sequence: CASSLDTRAGGNGYTF. CDR3 coding DNA: TGTGCCAGCAGCTTAGACACCCGCGCGGGGGGGAATGGCTACACCTTC. The V and J genes are TRBV11-2 and TRBJ1-2; a weak D match, TRBD1 (5 bases). With 0 bases removed from V and 6 bases from J, the gap between germline ends came to 17 bases. The CDR3 is 16 residues long. The germline V gene encodes CDR1 SGHAT and CDR2 FQNNGV.

The chain employs TRBV20-1 and TRBJ2-3; 7 nucleotides match TRBD1. J lost 3 bases, V lost 5 bases, and 11 bases had no gene match. Germline-derived CDR1 and CDR2 are DFQATT and SNEGSKA (reference sequence). This CDR3 comprises 15 residues. The CDR3 bases are TGCAGTGCTCAGACAGGGCTTGGGGTTACAGATACGCAGTATTTT. Translated: CSAQTGLGVTDTQYF.

The chain couples TRBV15 to TRBJ2-7, with D possibly TRBD2 on 5 matching bases. The germline V gene encodes CDR1 LNHNV and CDR2 YYDKDF (reference sequence). Trimming removed 4 bases from V and 4 bases from J, with 14 bases in between. This CDR3 spans 14 amino acids. CDR3 nucleotide sequence: TGTGCCACCAGCAAGGAGCGGAACCCTTACGAGCAGTACTTC. Amino acids: CATSKERNPYEQYF.

The sample holds a few counts of this clone. The rearrangement joins TRBV6-1 to TRBJ1-1; no clear D gene. The germline CDR1 and CDR2 sequences are MNHNS and SASEGT. This CDR3 region has 11 residues. Between the trimmed V and J ends, which lost 10 bases and 6 bases, there was a span of 12 bases. CDR3 sequence reads: CATSEESEAFF. The CDR3 nucleotides are TGTGCCACCTCGGAGGAGTCTGAAGCTTTCTTT.

A word on this clone: A junction boundary mismatches the germline segment, possibly from a read error. V usage is TRBV6-5 and J usage is TRBJ2-1; 7 bases match TRBD2. The CDR3 consists of 15 residues. CDR1 and CDR2 (germline): MNHEY, SVGAGI. Written as DNA, the CDR3 is TGTGCCAGCAGTGACTCTAGCGGCTCCTACAATGAGCAGTTCTTC. This sequence encodes CASSDSSGSYNEQFF.

This clone was found a few times. The chain recombines TRBV12-3 or TRBV12-4 with TRBJ1-1; TRBD1 agrees at 7 bases. CDR3 length equals 14 residues. Trimming cost V 4 bases and J 2 bases; bases outside gene matches: 4. In DNA, the CDR3 is TGTGCCAGCAGTTCCGGGACAGATAACACTGAAGCTTTCTTT. This sequence encodes CASSSGTDNTEAFF.

The J gene is TRBJ1-1, the V gene TRBV6-5; D gene uncertain. The CDR3 runs 12 residues. Germline CDR1 MNHEY, CDR2 SVGAGI. Trimming removed 2 bases from V and 11 bases from J, with 12 bases in between. The CDR3 loop is CASSYGRGRAFF. The CDR3 bases are TGTGCCAGCAGTTACGGCCGAGGTCGGGCTTTCTTT.

The chain joins TRBV5-1 to TRBJ2-7; 11 bases are a match to TRBD1. The CDR3 loop spans 15 amino acids. After removal of 4 bases from V and 4 bases from J, the junction contained 7 bases not matched to a gene. The V gene's germline CDR1 is SGHRS and CDR2 YFSETQ. The CDR3 loop is CASSQDRGPVYEQYF. The CDR3 DNA reads TGCGCCAGCAGCCAGGACAGGGGGCCTGTGTACGAGCAGTACTTC.

This clone appeared a few times. CDR3 coding DNA: TGCAGTGCTAGGGGGGTAGCGGGAGAGGGGGATACGCAGTATTTT. This translates into CSARGVAGEGDTQYF. This chain joins TRBV20-1 and TRBJ2-3, with 9 nucleotides matching TRBD2. The CDR3 is made up of 15 amino acids. J was trimmed by 6 bases and V by 3 bases; bases with no gene match: 10. Germline V gene lookup returns CDR1 DFQATT and CDR2 SNEGSKA (reference sequence).

This clone has more than one count but fewer than ten. In DNA form, the CDR3 reads TGTGCCAGCAGAAAGGCAGGGCACAGCAATCAGCCCCAGCATTTT. Protein product: CASRKAGHSNQPQHF. The genes are TRBV6-2 or TRBV6-3 and TRBJ1-5, with a possible D match to TRBD1 (5 bases). Germline CDR1 is MNHEY and CDR2 is SVGEGT. The CDR3 is 15 residues long. Between the trimmed V and J ends, which lost 6 bases and 1 base, there was a span of 13 bases.

CDR3 in DNA: TGTGCCATCAGTGAGGGTGGGGATAATGAAAAACTGTTTTTT. Its protein product is CAISEGGDNEKLFF. The chain carries TRBV10-3 and TRBJ1-4; D gene unclear. This CDR3 has 14 residues. Deletions cut 2 bases from V and 4 bases from J, with 8 bases between. In germline, CDR1 is ENHRY, CDR2 SYGVKD.